This T cell receptor (beta chain) was profiled in a study of metastatic and nonmetastatic thyroid tumors. Study-level results: Within blood and tumor, benign nodules reportedly had significantly lower TCR beta diversity than malignant thyroid tumors did.

Prior to thyroid surgery, none of the patients had received any treatment. V was cut by 6 bases and J by 4 bases, with 6 bases left in between. The length of the CDR3 is 11 residues. This clone is medium-sized by share. Antigen: not known. TCRdb recomputed clones from the PCR reads via MiXCR. The table lists approximately 15,000 clones, approximately 32% of them singletons. The sample comprised tumor tissue. The chain has TRBV12-3 or TRBV12-4 and TRBJ1-2; D gene ambiguous. The TCR was taken from a female donor with papillary thyroid cancer or a benign thyroid nodule (not recorded which). Some clones in this sample may be carry-over from other donors' samples. Here the CDR3 reads CASRGGYGYTF. The CDR3 DNA sequence: TGTGCCAGCAGGGGAGGCTATGGCTACACCTTC.